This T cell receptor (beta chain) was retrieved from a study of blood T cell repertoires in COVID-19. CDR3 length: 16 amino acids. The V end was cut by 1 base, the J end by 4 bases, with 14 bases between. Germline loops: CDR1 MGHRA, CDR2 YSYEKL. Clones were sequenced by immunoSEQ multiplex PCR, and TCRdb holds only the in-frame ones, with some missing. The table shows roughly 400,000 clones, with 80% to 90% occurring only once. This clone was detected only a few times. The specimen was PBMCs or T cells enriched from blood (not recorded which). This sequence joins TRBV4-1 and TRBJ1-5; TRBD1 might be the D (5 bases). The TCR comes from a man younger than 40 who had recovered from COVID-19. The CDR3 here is CASSQVPGGENQPQHF. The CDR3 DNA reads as TGCGCCAGCAGCCAAGTCCCGGGGGGGGAGAATCAGCCCCAGCATTTT.